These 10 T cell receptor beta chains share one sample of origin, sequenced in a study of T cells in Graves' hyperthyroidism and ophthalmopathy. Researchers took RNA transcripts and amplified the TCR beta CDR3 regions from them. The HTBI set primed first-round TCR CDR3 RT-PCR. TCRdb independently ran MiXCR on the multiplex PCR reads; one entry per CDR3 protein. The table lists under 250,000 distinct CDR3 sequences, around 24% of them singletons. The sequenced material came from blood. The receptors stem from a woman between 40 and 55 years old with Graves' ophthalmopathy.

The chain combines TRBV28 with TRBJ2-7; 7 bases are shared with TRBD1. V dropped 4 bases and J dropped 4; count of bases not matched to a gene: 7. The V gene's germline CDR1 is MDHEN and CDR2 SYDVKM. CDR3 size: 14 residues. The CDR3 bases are TGTGCCAGCAGTTCCCACAGGGGTGGGTACGAGCAGTACTTC. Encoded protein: CASSSHRGGYEQYF. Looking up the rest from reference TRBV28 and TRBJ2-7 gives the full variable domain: DVKVTQSSRYLVKRTGEKVFLECVQDMDHENMFWYRQDPGLGLRLIYFSYDVKMKEKGDIPEGYSVSREKKERFSLILESASTNQTSMYLCASSSHRGGYEQYFGPGTRLTVT.

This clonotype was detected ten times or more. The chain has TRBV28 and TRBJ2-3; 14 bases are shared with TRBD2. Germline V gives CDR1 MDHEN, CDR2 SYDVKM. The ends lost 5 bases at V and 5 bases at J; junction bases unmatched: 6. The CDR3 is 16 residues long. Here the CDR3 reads CASSRPTSGGVDTQYF. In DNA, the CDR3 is TGTGCCAGCAGTCGCCCGACTAGCGGGGGGGTAGATACGCAGTATTTT.

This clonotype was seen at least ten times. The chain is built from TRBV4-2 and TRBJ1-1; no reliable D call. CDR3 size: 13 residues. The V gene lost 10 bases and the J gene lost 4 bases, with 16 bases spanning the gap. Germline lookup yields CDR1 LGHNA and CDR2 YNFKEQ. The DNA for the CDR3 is TGTGCCACCTCGGACGCTGAGCCCACTGAAGCTTTCTTT. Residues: CATSDAEPTEAFF.

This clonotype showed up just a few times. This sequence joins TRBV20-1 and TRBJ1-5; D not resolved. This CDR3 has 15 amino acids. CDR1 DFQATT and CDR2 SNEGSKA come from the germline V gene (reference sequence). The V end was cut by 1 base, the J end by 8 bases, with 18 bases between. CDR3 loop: CSARGTPAVREPQHF. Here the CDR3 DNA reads TGCAGTGCTAGAGGTACCCCAGCCGTAAGGGAGCCCCAGCATTTT.

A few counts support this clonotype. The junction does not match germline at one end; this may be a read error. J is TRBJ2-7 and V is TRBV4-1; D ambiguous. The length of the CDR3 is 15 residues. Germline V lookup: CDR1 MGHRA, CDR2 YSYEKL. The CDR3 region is CASSLSKSPSYEQCF. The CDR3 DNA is TGCGCCAGCAGCCTTTCAAAAAGCCCATCCTACGAGCAGTGCTTC.

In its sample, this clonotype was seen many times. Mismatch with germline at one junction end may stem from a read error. CDR3 protein: CASTMSTEETQCF. The CDR3 DNA reads TGTGCCAGCACAATGTCTACGGAAGAGACCCAGTGCTTC. This rearrangement joins TRBV12-3 or TRBV12-4 to TRBJ2-5; D gene unclear. The CDR3 runs 13 residues.

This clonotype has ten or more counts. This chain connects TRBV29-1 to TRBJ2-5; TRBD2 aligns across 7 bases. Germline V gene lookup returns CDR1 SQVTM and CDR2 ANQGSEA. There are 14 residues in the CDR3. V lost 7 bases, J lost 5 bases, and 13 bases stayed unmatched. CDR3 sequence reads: CSALAGGSGETQYF. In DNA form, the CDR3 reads TGCAGCGCCTTAGCGGGTGGTTCGGGTGAGACCCAGTACTTC.

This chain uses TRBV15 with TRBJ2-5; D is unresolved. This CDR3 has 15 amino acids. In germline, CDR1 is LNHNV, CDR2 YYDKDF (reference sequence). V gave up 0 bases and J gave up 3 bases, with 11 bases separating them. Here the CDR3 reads CATSRDGLQEETQYF. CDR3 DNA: TGTGCCACCAGCAGAGATGGGTTGCAGGAAGAGACCCAGTACTTC.

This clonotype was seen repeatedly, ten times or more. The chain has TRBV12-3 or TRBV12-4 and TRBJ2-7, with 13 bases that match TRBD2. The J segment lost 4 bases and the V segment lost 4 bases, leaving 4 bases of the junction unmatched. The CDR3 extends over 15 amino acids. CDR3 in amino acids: CASSSGLAGVYEQYF. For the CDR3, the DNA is TGTGCCAGCAGTTCCGGACTAGCGGGAGTATACGAGCAGTACTTC.

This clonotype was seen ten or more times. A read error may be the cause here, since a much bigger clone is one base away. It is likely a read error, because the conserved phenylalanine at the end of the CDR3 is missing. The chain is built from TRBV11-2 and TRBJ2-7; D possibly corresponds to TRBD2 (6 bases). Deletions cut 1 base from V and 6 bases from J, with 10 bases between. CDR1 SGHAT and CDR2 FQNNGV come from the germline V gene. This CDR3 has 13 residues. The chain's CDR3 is CASSLVRGGEQYL. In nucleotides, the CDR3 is TGTGCCAGCAGCTTAGTCCGGGGAGGCGAGCAGTACTTA.